The 6 T cell receptor beta chains in this list originate from one sample, sequenced in a study of T cell repertoires in cytomegalovirus infection. TCRdb re-analysed the reads in MiXCR, keeping a single row per CDR3 protein. The table includes around 450,000 distinct CDR3 sequences, roughly 30% detected once. Specimen: PBMCs. Every receptor here comes from a human donor in good health (CMV status not recorded). Some clones in this sample may be carry-over from other donors' samples.

This clonotype appeared a few times. J is TRBJ2-7 and V is TRBV3-1; the D gene could be TRBD1 or TRBD2 (5 bases each). The CDR3 has 14 amino acids. V dropped 7 bases and J dropped 7 bases, with 20 bases sitting between them. The germline V gene encodes CDR1 LGHDT and CDR2 YNNKEL (reference sequence). The CDR3 sequence: CASTPPGRSGEQYF. DNA of the CDR3: TGTGCCAGCACCCCCCCAGGGCGATCGGGGGAGCAGTACTTC.

The count of this clonotype is one. The V gene is TRBV20-1, the J gene TRBJ2-1, with 9 bases lining up with TRBD2. CDR1 is DFQATT and CDR2 is SNEGSKA in the germline V gene (reference sequence). The CDR3 is 16 residues long. V lost 0 bases to trimming and J lost 3 bases; unmatched junction nucleotides: 6. The CDR3 sequence: CSARDSLAGSYNEQFF. As DNA, the CDR3 is TGCAGTGCTAGAGATTCCCTAGCGGGGAGCTACAATGAGCAGTTCTTC.

This clonotype was detected many times. The J gene is TRBJ1-2, the V gene TRBV7-2; weak D call: TRBD1 (6 bases). CDR1 and CDR2 from the germline V gene are SGHTA and FQGNSA. V lost 0 bases and J lost 9, with 17 bases in between. The CDR3 runs to 15 residues. CDR3 nucleotides: TGTGCCAGCAGCTTAGCCCAGGGGCGCTACAACAGCTACACCTTC. The encoded protein is CASSLAQGRYNSYTF.

The chain joins TRBV9 to TRBJ2-3; D gene ambiguous. Trimming cost V 2 bases and J 0 bases, with 7 bases left between them. CDR3 size: 14 residues. The germline CDR1 and CDR2 sequences are SGDLS and YYNGEE. CDR3 in amino acids: CASSVSSSTDTQYF. For the CDR3, the DNA is TGTGCCAGCAGCGTTTCCTCTAGCACAGATACGCAGTATTTT.

The rearrangement uses TRBV6-2 or TRBV6-3 and TRBJ1-1; D gene unclear. Per germline, CDR1 MNHEY and CDR2 SVGEGT. The V end was cut by 2 bases, the J end by 1 base, with 20 bases between. The CDR3 runs to 18 residues. In DNA form, the CDR3 reads TGTGCCAGCAGTTACGGTTCGGGGTTGGGAACTGGGAACACTGAAGCTTTCTTT. This codes for CASSYGSGLGTGNTEAFF.

This clonotype was found many times. The V gene is TRBV7-2, the J gene TRBJ1-6; no firm D call. CDR3 size: 14 residues. The V gene lost 5 bases and the J gene lost 0 bases, with 5 bases spanning the gap. CDR1 and CDR2 from the germline V gene are SGHTA and FQGNSA. The chain's CDR3 is CASSQSSYNSPLHF. The CDR3 nucleotides are TGTGCCAGCAGCCAGAGCTCCTATAATTCACCCCTCCACTTT.